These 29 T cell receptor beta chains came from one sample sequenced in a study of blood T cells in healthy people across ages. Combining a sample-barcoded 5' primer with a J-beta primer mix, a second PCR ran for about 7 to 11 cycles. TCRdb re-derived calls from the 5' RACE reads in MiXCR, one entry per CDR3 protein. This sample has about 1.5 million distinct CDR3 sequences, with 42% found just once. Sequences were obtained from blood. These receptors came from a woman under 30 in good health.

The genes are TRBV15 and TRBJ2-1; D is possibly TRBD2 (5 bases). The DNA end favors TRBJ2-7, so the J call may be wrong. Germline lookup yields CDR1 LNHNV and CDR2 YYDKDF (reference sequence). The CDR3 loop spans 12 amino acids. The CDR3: CATSSEEDEQYF. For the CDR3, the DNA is TGTGCCACCAGCTCGGAGGAGGACGAGCAGTACTTC.

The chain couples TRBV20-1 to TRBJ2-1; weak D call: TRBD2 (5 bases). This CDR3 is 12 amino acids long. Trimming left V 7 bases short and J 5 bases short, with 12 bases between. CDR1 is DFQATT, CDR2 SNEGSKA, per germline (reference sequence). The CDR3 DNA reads TGCAGTGATAGGACTTCAGACAATGAGCAGTTCTTC. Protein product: CSDRTSDNEQFF.

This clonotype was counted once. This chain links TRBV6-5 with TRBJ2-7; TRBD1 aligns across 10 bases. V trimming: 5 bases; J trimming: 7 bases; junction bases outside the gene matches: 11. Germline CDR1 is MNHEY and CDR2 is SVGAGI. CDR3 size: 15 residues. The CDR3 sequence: CASSPGQGNLYEQYF. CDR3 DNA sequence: TGTGCCAGCAGTCCGGGACAGGGGAATTTGTATGAGCAGTACTTC.

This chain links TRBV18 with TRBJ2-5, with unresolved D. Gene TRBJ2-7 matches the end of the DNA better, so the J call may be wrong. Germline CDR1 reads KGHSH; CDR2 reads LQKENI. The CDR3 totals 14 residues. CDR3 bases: TGTGCCAGCTCACCGGGCGTTTCCCAATACGAGCAGTACTTC. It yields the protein CASSPGVSQYEQYF.

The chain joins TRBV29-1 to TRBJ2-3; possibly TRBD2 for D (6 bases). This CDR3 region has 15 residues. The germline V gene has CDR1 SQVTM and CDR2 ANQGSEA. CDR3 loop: CSASGTRKSTDTQYF. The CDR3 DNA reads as TGCAGTGCCTCCGGGACTCGCAAAAGCACAGATACGCAGTATTTT.

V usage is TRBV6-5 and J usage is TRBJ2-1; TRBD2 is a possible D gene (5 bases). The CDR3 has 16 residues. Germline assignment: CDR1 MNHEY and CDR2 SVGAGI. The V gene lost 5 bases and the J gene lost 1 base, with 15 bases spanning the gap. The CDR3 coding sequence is TGTGCCAGCAGTAGCCCGCTCGGCGGGTCCTACAATGAGCAGTTCTTC. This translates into CASSSPLGGSYNEQFF.

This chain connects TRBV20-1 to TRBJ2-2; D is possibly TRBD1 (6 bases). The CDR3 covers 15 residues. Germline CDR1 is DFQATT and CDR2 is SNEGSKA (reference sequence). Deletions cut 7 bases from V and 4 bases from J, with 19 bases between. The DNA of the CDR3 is TGCAGTGTGACCCAGGGGACGCGTCGCACCGGGGAGCTGTTTTTT. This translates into CSVTQGTRRTGELFF.

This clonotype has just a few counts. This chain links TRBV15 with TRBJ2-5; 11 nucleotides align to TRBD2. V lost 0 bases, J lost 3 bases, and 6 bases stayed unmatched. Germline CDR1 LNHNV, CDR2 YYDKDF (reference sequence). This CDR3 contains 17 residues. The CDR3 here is CATSREMGLAAKETQYF. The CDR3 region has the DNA TGTGCCACCAGCAGAGAGATGGGACTAGCGGCTAAAGAGACCCAGTACTTC.

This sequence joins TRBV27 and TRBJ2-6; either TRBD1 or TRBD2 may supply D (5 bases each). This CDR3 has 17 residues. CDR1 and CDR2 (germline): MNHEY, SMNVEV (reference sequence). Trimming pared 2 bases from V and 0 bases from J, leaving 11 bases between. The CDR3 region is CASSLEAGSSGANVLTF. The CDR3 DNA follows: TGTGCCAGCAGTTTAGAAGCAGGGAGCTCTGGGGCCAACGTCCTGACTTTC.

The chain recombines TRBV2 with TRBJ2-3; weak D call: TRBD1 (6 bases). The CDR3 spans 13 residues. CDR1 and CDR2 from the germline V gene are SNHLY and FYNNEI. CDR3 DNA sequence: TGTCCCCCGCAGGGGACCTGCACAGATACGCAGTATTTT. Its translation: CPPQGTCTDTQYF.

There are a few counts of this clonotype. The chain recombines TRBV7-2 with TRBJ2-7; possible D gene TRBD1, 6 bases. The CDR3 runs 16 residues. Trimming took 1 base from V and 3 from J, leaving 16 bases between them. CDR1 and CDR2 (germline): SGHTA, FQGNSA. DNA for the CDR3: TGTGCCAGCAGCTTAGGAGTAGGGGACATTTACTACGAGCAGTACTTC. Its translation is CASSLGVGDIYYEQYF.

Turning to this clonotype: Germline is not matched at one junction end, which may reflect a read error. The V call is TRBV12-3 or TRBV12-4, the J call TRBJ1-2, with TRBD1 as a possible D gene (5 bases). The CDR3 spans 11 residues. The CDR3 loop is CASSLGDGYIF. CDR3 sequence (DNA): TGTGCCAGCAGTCTAGGGGACGGCTACATCTTC.

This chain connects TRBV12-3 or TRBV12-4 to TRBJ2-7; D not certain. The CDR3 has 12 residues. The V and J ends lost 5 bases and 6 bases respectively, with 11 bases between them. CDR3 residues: CASSASGREQYF. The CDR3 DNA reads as TGTGCCAGCAGTGCTTCCGGTCGCGAGCAGTACTTC.

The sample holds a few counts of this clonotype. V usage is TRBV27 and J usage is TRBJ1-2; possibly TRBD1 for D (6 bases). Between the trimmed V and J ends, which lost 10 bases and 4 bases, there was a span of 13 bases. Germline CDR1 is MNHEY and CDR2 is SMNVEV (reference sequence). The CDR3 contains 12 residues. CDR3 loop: CATSDSIYGYTF. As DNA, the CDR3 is TGTGCCACCTCGGACAGTATCTATGGCTACACCTTC.

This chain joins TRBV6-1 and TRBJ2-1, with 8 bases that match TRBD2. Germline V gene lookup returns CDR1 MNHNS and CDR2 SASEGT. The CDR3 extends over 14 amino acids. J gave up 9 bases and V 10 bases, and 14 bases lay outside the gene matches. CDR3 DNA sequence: TGTGCCACCCTGTGGGCGGGAGGACTGACTGAGCAGTTCTTC. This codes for CATLWAGGLTEQFF.

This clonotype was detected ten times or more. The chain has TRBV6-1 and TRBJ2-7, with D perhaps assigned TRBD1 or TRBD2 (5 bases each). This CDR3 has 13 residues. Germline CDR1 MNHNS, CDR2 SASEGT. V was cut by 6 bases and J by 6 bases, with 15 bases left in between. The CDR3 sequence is CASSGTDPFEQYF. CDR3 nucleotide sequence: TGTGCCAGCAGCGGGACGGATCCTTTCGAGCAGTACTTC.

The CDR3 DNA sequence: TGTGCCAGCAGCCGAGTCTTCAATCAGCCCCAGCATTTT. Translating it yields CASSRVFNQPQHF. The chain has TRBV12-3 or TRBV12-4 and TRBJ1-5; no reliable D call. This CDR3 comprises 13 residues. V shed 6 bases and J shed 3 bases, with 9 bases lying between them.

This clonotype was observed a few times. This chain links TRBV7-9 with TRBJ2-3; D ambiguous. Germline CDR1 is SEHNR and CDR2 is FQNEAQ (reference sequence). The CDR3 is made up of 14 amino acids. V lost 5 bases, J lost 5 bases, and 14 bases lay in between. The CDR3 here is CASSPLAFGDTQYF. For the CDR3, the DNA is TGTGCCAGCAGCCCCCTCGCGTTCGGAGATACGCAGTATTTT.

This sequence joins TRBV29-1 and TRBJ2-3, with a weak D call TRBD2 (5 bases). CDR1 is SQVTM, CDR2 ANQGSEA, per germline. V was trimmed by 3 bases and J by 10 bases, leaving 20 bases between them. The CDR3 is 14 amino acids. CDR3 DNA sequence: TGCAGCGTTGAGGGTGAACTAGGGCCAAGTGCGCAGTATTTT. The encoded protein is CSVEGELGPSAQYF.

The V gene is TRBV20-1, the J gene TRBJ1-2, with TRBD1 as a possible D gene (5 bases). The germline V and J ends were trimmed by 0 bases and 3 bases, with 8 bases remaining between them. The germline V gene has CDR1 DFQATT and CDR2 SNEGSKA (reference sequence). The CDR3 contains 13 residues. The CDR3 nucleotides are TGCAGTGCTAGAGATCAGGGTGACTATGGCTACACCTTC. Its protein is CSARDQGDYGYTF.

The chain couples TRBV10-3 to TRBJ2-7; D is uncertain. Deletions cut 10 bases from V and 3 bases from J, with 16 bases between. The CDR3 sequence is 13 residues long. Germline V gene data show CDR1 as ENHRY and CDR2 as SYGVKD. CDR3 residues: CASNTEPRYEQYF. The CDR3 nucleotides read TGTGCCAGTAACACAGAGCCTCGCTACGAGCAGTACTTC.

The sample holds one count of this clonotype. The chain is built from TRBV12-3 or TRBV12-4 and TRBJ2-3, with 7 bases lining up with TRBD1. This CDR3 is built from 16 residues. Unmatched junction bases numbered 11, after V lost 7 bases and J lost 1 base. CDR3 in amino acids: CASTDNRGPRTDTQYF. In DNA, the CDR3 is TGTGCCAGCACCGACAACAGGGGCCCTCGCACAGATACGCAGTATTTT.

The CDR3 here is CASSQTLGSTDTQYF. Here the CDR3 DNA reads TGTGCCAGCAGCCAGACACTAGGGAGCACAGATACGCAGTATTTT. This rearrangement joins TRBV5-5 to TRBJ2-3; D may be TRBD2 (5 bases). The CDR3 runs 15 residues. V lost 4 bases and J 0 bases, leaving 12 bases between the germline ends. Germline V gene sequence: CDR1 SGHKS, CDR2 YYEKEE (reference sequence).

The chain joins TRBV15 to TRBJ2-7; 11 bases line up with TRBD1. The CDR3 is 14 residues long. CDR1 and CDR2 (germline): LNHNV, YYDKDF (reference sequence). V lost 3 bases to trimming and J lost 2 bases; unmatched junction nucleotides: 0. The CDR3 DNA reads TGTGCCACCAGCAGGGGACAGGGGGCCTACGAGCAGTACTTC. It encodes CATSRGQGAYEQYF. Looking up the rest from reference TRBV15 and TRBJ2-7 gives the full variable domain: DAMVIQNPRYQVTQFGKPVTLSCSQTLNHNVMYWYQQKSSQAPKLLFHYYDKDFNNEADTPDNFQSRRPNTSFCFLDIRSPGLGDTAMYLCATSRGQGAYEQYFGPGTRLTVT.

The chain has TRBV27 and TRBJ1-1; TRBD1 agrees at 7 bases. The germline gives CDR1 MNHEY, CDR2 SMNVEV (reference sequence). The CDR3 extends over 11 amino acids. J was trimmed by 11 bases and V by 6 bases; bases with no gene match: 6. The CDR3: CASRTQGSAFF. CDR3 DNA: TGTGCCAGCAGGACACAGGGGAGCGCTTTCTTT.

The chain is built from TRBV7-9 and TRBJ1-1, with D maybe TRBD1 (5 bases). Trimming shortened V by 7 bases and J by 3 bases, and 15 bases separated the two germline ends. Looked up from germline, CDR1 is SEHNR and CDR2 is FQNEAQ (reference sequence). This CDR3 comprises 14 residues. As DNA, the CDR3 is TGTGCCAGCACCGAATGGGGGGTTGACACTGAAGCTTTCTTT. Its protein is CASTEWGVDTEAFF.

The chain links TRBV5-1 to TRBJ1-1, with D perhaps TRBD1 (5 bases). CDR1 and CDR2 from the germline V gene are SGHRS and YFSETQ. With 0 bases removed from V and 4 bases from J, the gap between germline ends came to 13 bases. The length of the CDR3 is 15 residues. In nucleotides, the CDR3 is TGCGCCAGCAGCTTGGGGCGCGGGGGAGTCACTGAAGCTTTCTTT. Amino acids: CASSLGRGGVTEAFF.

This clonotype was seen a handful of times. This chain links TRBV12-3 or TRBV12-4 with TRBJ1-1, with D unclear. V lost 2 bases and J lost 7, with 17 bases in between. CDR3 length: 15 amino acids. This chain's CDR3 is CASSLWLGLAFEAFF. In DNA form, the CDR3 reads TGTGCCAGCAGTTTATGGCTGGGCCTCGCGTTTGAAGCTTTCTTT.

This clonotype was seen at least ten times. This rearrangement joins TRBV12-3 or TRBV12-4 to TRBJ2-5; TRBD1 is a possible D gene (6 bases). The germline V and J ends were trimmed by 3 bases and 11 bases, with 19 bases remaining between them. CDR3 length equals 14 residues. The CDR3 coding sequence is TGTGCCAGCAGTTTGTTTGGACAGCGGATAGAGCAGTACTTC. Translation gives CASSLFGQRIEQYF.